Listed below are T cell receptor beta chains from one sample, sequenced in a study of T cells in Graves' hyperthyroidism and ophthalmopathy. A single record per CDR3 protein comes from TCRdb applying MiXCR to the multiplex PCR reads. The repertoire consists of about 560,000 distinct CDR3 sequences, with more than 45% occurring once and the leading ten covering about 7.9%. The sequenced material came from peripheral blood or thyroid tissue (not recorded which). Receptor source: a woman younger than 30 with Graves' hyperthyroidism. The CDR3 runs from the conserved cysteine through the conserved F or W. The D gene is left open where the match is weak. Some rows mark clone size as missing; the rest say once, few, many or name a class of expanded clone.

CDR3	DNA	D	V	J	size
CATSREAGEGGYTF	TGTGCCACCAGCCGAGAGGCAGGGGAAGGGGGCTACACCTTC	.	TRBV15	TRBJ1-2	once
CASSLIWENTEAFF	TGCGCCAGCAGCTTGATTTGGGAGAACACTGAAGCTTTCTTT	.	TRBV2	TRBJ1-1	.
CATSDLPGDTQYF	TGTGCCACCAGTGATTTGCCCGGGGATACGCAGTATTTT	.	TRBV24-1	TRBJ2-3	few
CASSLTGPDNEQFF	TGCGCCAGCAGCTTGACCGGGCCCGACAATGAGCAGTTCTTC	.	TRBV5-1	TRBJ2-1	.
CSVGGSGYEQYF	TGCAGTGTGGGGGGGAGCGGCTACGAGCAGTACTTC	TRBD2	TRBV20-1	TRBJ2-7	few
CATSQDRGEKLFF	TGTGCCACCAGCCAGGACAGGGGTGAAAAACTGTTTTTT	TRBD1	TRBV15	TRBJ1-4	.
CASSESLGPANYGYTF	TGTGCCAGCAGTGAATCCCTCGGCCCAGCTAACTATGGCTACACCTTC	.	TRBV25-1	TRBJ1-2	.
CASSPLDRQPQHF	TGTGCCAGCTCACCTCTGGACAGGCAGCCCCAGCATTTT	TRBD1	TRBV7-3	TRBJ1-5	.
CAICEGGDNSPLHF	TGTGCCATCTGCGAGGGGGGGGACAATTCACCCCTCCACTTT	.	TRBV10-3	TRBJ1-6	.
CAISGTSYNEQYF	TGTGCCATCAGTGGAACCTCCTACAATGAGCAGTACTTC	.	TRBV10-3	TRBJ2-7	.
CVSSVAGGTPGNTIYF	TGTGTCAGCAGCGTAGCGGGGGGGACGCCGGGAAACACCATATATTTT	.	TRBV25-1	TRBJ1-3	.
CSERGGTGETQYF	TGCAGTGAAAGGGGGGGGACTGGGGAGACCCAGTACTTC	.	TRBV20-1	TRBJ2-5	.
CASSGAVDRGNEKLFF	TGTGCCAGCAGCGGAGCGGTCGACAGGGGCAATGAAAAACTGTTTTTT	TRBD1	TRBV7-6	TRBJ1-4	few
CASSEVGTGDYEQYF	TGTGCCAGCAGCGAAGTTGGGACAGGGGACTACGAGCAGTACTTC	TRBD1	TRBV2	TRBJ2-7	.
CATTNLPGTDGGELFF	TGTGCCACCACCAACTTACCCGGGACAGATGGCGGGGAGCTGTTTTTT	TRBD1	TRBV24-1	TRBJ2-2	few
CASSTSGVGGELFF	TGTGCCAGCAGTACCTCAGGGGTTGGCGGGGAGCTGTTTTTT	.	TRBV6-1	TRBJ2-2	once
CATSREVLTSNTGELFF	TGTGCCACCAGCAGAGAGGTTTTGACATCGAACACCGGGGAGCTGTTTTTT	.	TRBV15	TRBJ2-2	.
CASSLDPAFYGYTF	TGTGCCAGCAGCTTGGACCCCGCTTTCTATGGCTACACCTTC	.	TRBV7-9	TRBJ1-2	few
CSVEESQYF	TGCAGCGTTGAAGAGTCCCAGTACTTC	.	TRBV29-1	TRBJ2-5	.
CSARWTGDTEAFF	TGCAGTGCTAGATGGACGGGGGACACTGAAGCTTTCTTT	.	TRBV20-1	TRBJ1-1	.
CASSLGNGREYEQYF	TGTGCCAGCAGCTTGGGGAATGGGAGGGAGTACGAGCAGTACTTC	TRBD2	TRBV7-2	TRBJ2-7	few
CSVGKTGNRGETQYF	TGCAGCGTTGGGAAGACAGGGAACCGAGGAGAGACCCAGTACTTC	TRBD1	TRBV29-1	TRBJ2-5	many
CSARDNRQGDTEAFF	TGCAGTGCTAGAGATAATCGGCAGGGGGACACTGAAGCTTTCTTT	TRBD1	TRBV20-1	TRBJ1-1	few
CASSVPTDNEKLFF	TGTGCCAGCAGCGTCCCGACAGATAATGAAAAACTGTTTTTT	.	TRBV7-9	TRBJ1-4	few
CASDGQVNQPQHF	TGTGCCAGCGATGGGCAAGTCAATCAGCCCCAGCATTTT	.	TRBV19	TRBJ1-5	many